The 5 T cell receptor beta chains below all came from one sample that was sequenced in a study of T cells in women clearing cervical HPV infection. Generated by immunoSEQ multiplex PCR, the TCRdb table keeps only in-frame clones and is missing some. The clone table shows 20,000 to 30,000 clones, with the ten largest holding around 5.4%. Sequenced sample: blood buffy coat. These receptors were taken from a woman between 18 and 70 years old with a cervical HPV16 infection that either progressed to CIN3+ or cleared (not recorded which).

On this clone itself: Coverage ceases 3 residues before the CDR3 finishes, and the germline J gene fills in the end. The chain couples TRBV5-1 to TRBJ1-1, with D perhaps TRBD1 (5 bases). Germline lookup yields CDR1 SGHRS and CDR2 YFSETQ. Trimming took off 0 bases at V and 0 bases at J, with 9 bases between the two ends. The CDR3 loop spans 15 amino acids. CDR3 protein: CASSLDRGVNTEAFF. The CDR3 bases that were read are TGCGCCAGCAGCTTGGATCGGGGGGTGAACACTGAA.

On this clone itself: Read sequence stops 3 residues before the CDR3 end, and the germline J gene provides the missing end. V and J are TRBV12-3 or TRBV12-4 and TRBJ2-5; D not resolved. V was clipped by 5 bases and J by 5 bases, with 9 bases between them. CDR3 length equals 12 residues. The CDR3 DNA, read in part, is TGTGCCAGCAGTGACGACGGGGAGACC. Residues: CASSDDGET. The full CDR3 is CASSDDGETQYF.

As for this clone: Read data end 3 residues before the CDR3 end; the end is taken from the germline J gene. This rearrangement joins TRBV7-9 to TRBJ2-7, with D uncertain. The length of the CDR3 is 12 residues. Germline CDR1 SEHNR, CDR2 FQNEAQ (reference sequence). Trimming pared 4 bases from V and 3 bases from J, leaving 7 bases between. The CDR3 DNA, read in part, is TGTGCCAGCAGCTACTTGTACTACGAG. Translating it yields CASSYLYYE. The full CDR3 protein is CASSYLYYEQYF.

With regard to this clone: Read coverage stops 3 residues before the CDR3 terminus; the germline J gene supplies the remainder. The gene calls are TRBV7-9 and TRBJ2-4; TRBD1 matches at 11 bases. This CDR3 has 14 residues. Germline V CDR1 and CDR2: SEHNR, FQNEAQ (reference sequence). The CDR3 DNA, read in part, is TGTGCCAGCACCGTAAGGACAGGGGGCGACGGT. As protein: CASTVRTGGDG. The CDR3 as a whole reads CASTVRTGGDGQYF. Using reference TRBV7-9 and TRBJ2-4 for the parts outside the CDR3, the full variable domain is DTGVSQNPRHKITKRGQNVTFRCDPISEHNRLYWYRQTLGQGPEFLTYFQNEAQLEKSRLLSDRFSAERPKGSFSTLEIQRTEQGDSAMYLCASTVRTGGDGQYFGAGTRLSVL.

Regarding this clone: The junction departs from germline at one end; a sequencing error may be responsible. Read data end 3 residues before the CDR3 end; the end is taken from the germline J gene. Other DNA sequences of this sample code for an identical CDR3. This chain connects TRBV19 to TRBJ1-3, with D hard to call. The germline CDR1 and CDR2 sequences are LNHDA and SQIVND (reference sequence). The CDR3 totals 15 residues. The CDR3 here is CASSISGLYGNTIYF. The CDR3 DNA, read in part, is TGTGCCAGTAGTATATCGGGTTTGTATGGAAACACT.